These 19 T cell receptor beta chains were sequenced from one sample in a study of cytomegalovirus exposure and HLA in healthy donors. PCR involved 60 Vbeta and 13 Jbeta primers. This table comes from immunoSEQ multiplex PCR, and its TCRdb copy is limited to in-frame clones, with some not included. The table records 150,000 to 200,000 clones, around 82% of them present only once. Source material: PBMCs. Source of these receptors: a man between 45 and 60 years old in good health and CMV-seropositive.

This chain joins TRBV19 and TRBJ2-7, with TRBD1 identical over 10 bases. V dropped 5 bases and J dropped 1; count of bases not matched to a gene: 8. CDR1 and CDR2 (germline): LNHDA, SQIVND (reference sequence). The CDR3 is made up of 16 amino acids. The CDR3 DNA follows: TGTGCCAGTAGTTTGCGACCGGGACAGGGGTCCTACGAGCAGTACTTC. As protein: CASSLRPGQGSYEQYF.

The CDR3 loop reads CASQQGGQPQHF. The DNA of the CDR3 is TGTGCCAGCCAACAGGGGGGTCAGCCCCAGCATTTT. This rearrangement joins TRBV19 to TRBJ1-5; 8 bases line up with TRBD1. V was clipped by 9 bases and J by 6 bases; unmatched bases: 4. CDR3 length equals 12 residues. Germline V CDR1 and CDR2: LNHDA, SQIVND (reference sequence).

The rearrangement links TRBV7-9 to TRBJ1-5, with 9 bases fitting TRBD1. With V trimmed by 5 bases and J by 4 bases, 6 bases remained unmatched. From germline, CDR1 is SEHNR and CDR2 FQNEAQ (reference sequence). This CDR3 spans 15 amino acids. The CDR3 here is CASSPLGTGNQPQHF. The CDR3 DNA is TGTGCCAGCAGCCCCCTGGGGACAGGGAATCAGCCCCAGCATTTT.

The rearrangement links TRBV28 to TRBJ2-6; D unclear. CDR3 size: 17 residues. Trimming cost V 4 bases and J 0 bases, with 13 bases left between them. The germline CDR1 and CDR2 sequences are MDHEN and SYDVKM. The CDR3 here is CASSYSAFNSGANVLTF. The CDR3 nucleotides are TGTGCCAGCAGTTACTCAGCGTTTAACTCTGGGGCCAACGTCCTGACTTTC.

The CDR3 DNA follows: TGCGCCAGCAGCACAGGCCTAGGCTATGGCTACACCTTC. This gives the protein CASSTGLGYGYTF. The V call is TRBV5-1, the J call TRBJ1-2; D may be TRBD1 (5 bases). Germline assignment: CDR1 SGHRS and CDR2 YFSETQ. The CDR3 is 13 residues long. Trimming cost V 4 bases and J 4 bases, with 11 bases left between them.

V gene TRBV2 combines with J gene TRBJ2-7; the match to TRBD1 covers 10 bases. The germline CDR1 and CDR2 sequences are SNHLY and FYNNEI. J gave up 3 bases and V 4 bases, and 3 bases lay outside the gene matches. This CDR3 contains 14 residues. The CDR3 DNA reads TGTGCCAGCAGTGTAGGGACAGGGGACTACGAGCAGTACTTC. Amino acids: CASSVGTGDYEQYF.

This clone was detected once. This chain links TRBV19 with TRBJ1-2; D gene ambiguous. Trimming removed 0 bases from V and 4 bases from J, with 9 bases in between. The germline CDR1 and CDR2 sequences are LNHDA and SQIVND (reference sequence). The CDR3 loop spans 14 amino acids. The chain's CDR3 is CASSIDSGSYGYTF. Here the CDR3 DNA reads TGTGCCAGTAGTATAGATTCCGGGTCCTATGGCTACACCTTC.

This clone occurred once. This chain uses TRBV5-1 with TRBJ2-7, with 7 bases identical to TRBD2. The V and J ends lost 1 base and 4 bases, in that order; junction bases with no gene match: 8. There are 15 residues in the CDR3. Germline lookup yields CDR1 SGHRS and CDR2 YFSETQ. The CDR3: CASSLWGGSGYEQYF. CDR3 nucleotides: TGCGCCAGCAGCTTGTGGGGCGGGAGTGGGTACGAGCAGTACTTC.

The genes are TRBV19 and TRBJ2-2; a weak D match, TRBD1 (5 bases). In germline, CDR1 is LNHDA, CDR2 SQIVND (reference sequence). This CDR3 is 16 amino acids long. Between the trimmed V and J ends, which lost 4 bases and 5 bases, there was a span of 17 bases. This CDR3 is CASSSHGAAGTGELFF. The DNA of the CDR3 is TGTGCCAGTAGTAGTCATGGGGCGGCAGGGACCGGGGAGCTGTTTTTT.

The J gene is TRBJ2-3, the V gene TRBV7-2; tentatively, D is TRBD2 (5 bases). Germline CDR1 reads SGHTA; CDR2 reads FQGNSA. The CDR3 consists of 14 residues. V lost 6 bases and J 3 bases, leaving 13 bases between the germline ends. The CDR3: CASSIQEVTDTQYF. CDR3 in DNA: TGTGCCAGCAGTATTCAGGAGGTGACAGATACGCAGTATTTT.

The chain has TRBV19 and TRBJ1-1; tentative D call: TRBD1 (6 bases). CDR3 length: 15 residues. V was shortened by 6 bases and J by 2 bases, with 16 bases between the two germline ends. Germline lookup yields CDR1 LNHDA and CDR2 SQIVND (reference sequence). The CDR3 reads CASRGRVGANTEAFF. For the CDR3, the DNA is TGTGCCAGTAGGGGCCGGGTGGGGGCTAACACTGAAGCTTTCTTT.

The chain uses TRBV6-4 and TRBJ2-1, with TRBD1 matching over 8 bases. Germline CDR1 and CDR2: MRHNA and SNTAGT. V shed 4 bases, J shed 4 bases, and the junction held 6 bases outside the gene matches. The CDR3 is made up of 15 amino acids. CDR3 sequence: CASSAEQGAYNEQFF. CDR3 in DNA: TGTGCCAGCAGTGCAGAGCAGGGGGCATACAATGAGCAGTTCTTC.

The chain recombines TRBV19 with TRBJ1-5, with TRBD1 matching over 9 bases. From germline, CDR1 is LNHDA and CDR2 SQIVND (reference sequence). The CDR3 length is 15 residues. With 9 bases clipped from V and 2 bases from J, the junction kept 8 bases outside the gene matches. The CDR3 protein is CASKGQGLGNQPQHF. CDR3 nucleotides: TGTGCCAGCAAGGGACAGGGTCTGGGCAATCAGCCCCAGCATTTT. The variable domain in full, completed from reference TRBV19 and TRBJ1-5, reads DGGITQSPKYLFRKEGQNVTLSCEQNLNHDAMYWYRQDPGQGLRLIYYSQIVNDFQKGDIAEGYSVSREKKESFPLTVTSAQKNPTAFYLCASKGQGLGNQPQHFGDGTRLSIL.

The rearrangement joins TRBV4-1 to TRBJ1-2; a weak D match, TRBD1 (5 bases). Germline V lookup: CDR1 MGHRA, CDR2 YSYEKL. V lost 2 bases to trimming and J lost 7 bases, with 20 bases between them. This CDR3 spans 16 amino acids. The CDR3 is CASSQLGQGGVPGYTF. For the CDR3, the DNA is TGCGCCAGCAGCCAACTCGGGCAGGGTGGAGTCCCTGGCTACACCTTC.

The chain links TRBV29-1 to TRBJ2-1; 15 nucleotides line up with TRBD2. The CDR3 has 18 residues. Trimming at V came to 6 bases and at J to 9 bases, leaving 18 bases not matched to a gene. The germline V gene has CDR1 SQVTM and CDR2 ANQGSEA. CDR3 in amino acids: CSVPDRGRTSGRVGEQFF. The CDR3 DNA reads as TGCAGCGTCCCCGACAGGGGACGGACTAGCGGGAGGGTGGGTGAGCAGTTCTTC.

The chain combines TRBV28 with TRBJ1-2; D might be TRBD1 (5 bases). CDR3 size: 14 residues. Germline CDR1 MDHEN, CDR2 SYDVKM. The V end was cut by 5 bases, the J end by 3 bases, with 13 bases between. For the CDR3, the DNA is TGTGCCAGCAGTCAACTCAGGGTTGACTATGGCTACACCTTC. As protein: CASSQLRVDYGYTF.

This clone was observed a handful of times. At one boundary the junction diverges from the germline segment, which might be a read error. The CDR3 DNA reads as TGCGCCAGCAGCCCTGGCGGGAGGCCCCCAACCGAGCAGTACTTC. This gives the protein CASSPGGRPPTEQYF. The chain uses TRBV5-4 and TRBJ2-7, with 8 bases fitting TRBD2. CDR1 and CDR2 from the germline V gene are SGHNT and YYREEE (reference sequence). This CDR3 contains 15 residues. The whole variable domain, remainder taken from reference TRBV5-4 and TRBJ2-7, is ETGVTQSPTHLIKTRGQQVTLRCSSQSGHNTVSWYQQALGQGPQFIFQYYREEENGRGNFPPRFSGLQFPNYSSELNVNALELDDSALYLCASSPGGRPPTEQYFGPGTRLTVT.

This clone was seen just once. The J gene is TRBJ1-2, the V gene TRBV6-5, with a possible D match to TRBD1 (6 bases). This CDR3 has 15 amino acids. In germline, CDR1 is MNHEY, CDR2 SVGAGI. Trimming shortened V by 7 bases and J by 3 bases, and 18 bases separated the two germline ends. This CDR3 reads CASTDSPGADYGYTF. In nucleotides, the CDR3 is TGTGCCAGCACCGACTCCCCAGGGGCGGACTATGGCTACACCTTC.

The chain joins TRBV28 to TRBJ2-7, with 8 bases identical to TRBD1. CDR1 MDHEN and CDR2 SYDVKM come from the germline V gene. V shed 3 bases, J shed 5 bases, and the junction held 15 bases outside the gene matches. CDR3 size: 17 residues. The CDR3 DNA reads TGTGCCAGCAGTTTTCTAACCCAGGACAGGGTGTATGACGAGCAGTACTTC. This codes for CASSFLTQDRVYDEQYF.